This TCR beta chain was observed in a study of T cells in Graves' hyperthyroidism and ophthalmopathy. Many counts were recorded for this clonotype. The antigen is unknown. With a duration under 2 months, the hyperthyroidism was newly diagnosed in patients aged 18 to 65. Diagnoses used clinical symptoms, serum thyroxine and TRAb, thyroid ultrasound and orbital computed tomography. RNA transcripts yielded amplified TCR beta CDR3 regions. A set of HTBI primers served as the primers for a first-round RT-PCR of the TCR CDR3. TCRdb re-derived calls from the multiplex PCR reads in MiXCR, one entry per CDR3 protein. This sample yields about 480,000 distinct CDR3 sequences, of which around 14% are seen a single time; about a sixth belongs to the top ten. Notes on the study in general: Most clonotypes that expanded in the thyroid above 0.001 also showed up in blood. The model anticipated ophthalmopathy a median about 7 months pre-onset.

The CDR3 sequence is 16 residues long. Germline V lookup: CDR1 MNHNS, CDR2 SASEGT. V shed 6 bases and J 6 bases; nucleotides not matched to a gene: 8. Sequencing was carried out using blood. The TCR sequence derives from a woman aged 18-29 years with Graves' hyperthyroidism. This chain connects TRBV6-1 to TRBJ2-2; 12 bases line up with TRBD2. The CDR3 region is CASRHLAGGPSGELFF. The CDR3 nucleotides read TGTGCCAGCAGGCACCTAGCGGGAGGGCCCTCCGGGGAGCTGTTTTTT.